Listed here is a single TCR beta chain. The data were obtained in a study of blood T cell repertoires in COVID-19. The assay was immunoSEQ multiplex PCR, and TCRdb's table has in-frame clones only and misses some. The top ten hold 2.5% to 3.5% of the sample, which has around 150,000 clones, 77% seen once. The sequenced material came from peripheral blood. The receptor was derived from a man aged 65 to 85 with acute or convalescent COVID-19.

The CDR3 DNA follows: TGTGCCAGCAGTCTCCGGGGAGAGATTGTAAACACCATATATTTT. Its protein product is CASSLRGEIVNTIYF. V and J are TRBV6-5 and TRBJ1-3, with no clear D. The V gene lost 5 bases and the J gene lost 6 bases, with 17 bases spanning the gap. Germline V gene sequence: CDR1 MNHEY, CDR2 SVGAGI. The CDR3 spans 15 residues.